The entry below describes one T cell receptor beta chain. After removal of 4 bases from V and 3 bases from J, the junction contained 7 bases not matched to a gene. The germline gives CDR1 LGHDT, CDR2 YNNKEL (reference sequence). This CDR3 comprises 17 residues. Original processing notes: Estimated nucleated cell counts came from reference gene primer amplification. Clones were sequenced by immunoSEQ multiplex PCR, and TCRdb holds only the in-frame ones, with some missing. V and J calls plus clone size are reproduced from that table; the DNA served to infer D and trimming. The table has over 150,000 clones, roughly 80% seen once; the top ten hold about 31%. The sample belongs to a study of blood T cell repertoires in COVID-19. About the study: The United States, Italy and Spain were the sources of the acute and convalescent COVID-19 samples. From T cells, B-cell-depleted T cells, or PBMCs came the material, which was cDNA or gDNA.

The TCR originated in a woman aged 55-69 years with acute or convalescent COVID-19. Material: peripheral blood. The gene calls are TRBV3-1 (or the pseudogene TRBV3-2) and TRBJ2-2, with 11 bases aligning to TRBD2. The CDR3 protein is CASSPYRLAGHTGELFF. The CDR3 coding sequence is TGTGCCAGCAGCCCATACCGACTAGCGGGGCACACCGGGGAGCTGTTTTTT.